The 27 T cell receptor beta chains given below trace back to one sample, sequenced in a study of cytotoxic CD8 clonotypes in ibrutinib-treated CLL. Clones were read by immunoSEQ multiplex PCR, and TCRdb kept only the in-frame ones, dropping some. The data hold around 200,000 clones, with around 70% observed a single time. This sample comprised PBMCs, obtained after 12 months of ibrutinib treatment. The receptors originated from a human donor with chronic lymphocytic leukemia.

This rearrangement joins TRBV30 to TRBJ2-3; D is perhaps TRBD2 (6 bases). Germline V gene data show CDR1 as GTSNPN and CDR2 as SVGIG (reference sequence). V lost 5 bases and J lost 11, with 20 bases in between. CDR3 size: 13 residues. CDR3 sequence: CAWGLMPAAGQYF. CDR3 bases: TGTGCCTGGGGACTAATGCCCGCCGCGGGGCAGTATTTT.

The J gene is TRBJ1-1, the V gene TRBV29-1, with D unclear. V shed 5 bases and J shed 0 bases, with 13 bases lying between them. Germline CDR1 and CDR2: SQVTM and ANQGSEA. This CDR3 has 14 residues. CDR3 sequence reads: CSVREKHMNTEAFF. CDR3 DNA: TGCAGCGTTAGGGAGAAACACATGAACACTGAAGCTTTCTTT.

This clone turned up a few times. V usage is TRBV29-1 and J usage is TRBJ1-1, with D hard to call. CDR1 SQVTM and CDR2 ANQGSEA come from the germline V gene. Trimming pared 7 bases from V and 3 bases from J, leaving 9 bases between. This CDR3 region has 11 residues. For the CDR3, the DNA is TGCAGCGCCGACCCCTACACTGAAGCTTTCTTT. Amino acids: CSADPYTEAFF.

J is TRBJ1-5 and V is TRBV27; D might be TRBD1 (5 bases). Per germline, CDR1 MNHEY and CDR2 SMNVEV (reference sequence). The CDR3 consists of 12 residues. Trimming cost V 9 bases and J 5 bases, with 11 bases left between them. CDR3: CARGGGDQPQHF. DNA of the CDR3: TGTGCCAGGGGGGGTGGGGATCAGCCCCAGCATTTT.

This rearrangement joins TRBV13 to TRBJ2-3; D remains ambiguous. The V end was cut by 5 bases, the J end by 0 bases, with 3 bases between. The CDR3 loop spans 12 amino acids. Per the germline V gene, CDR1 is PRHDT and CDR2 is FYEKMQ (reference sequence). The CDR3 DNA follows: TGTGCCAGCAGCCCTAGCACAGATACGCAGTATTTT. Protein sequence: CASSPSTDTQYF.

This clone was found once. V usage is TRBV27 and J usage is TRBJ2-3; no definite D call. Germline V gene data show CDR1 as MNHEY and CDR2 as SMNVEV (reference sequence). The V end was cut by 5 bases, the J end by 8 bases, with 11 bases between. The CDR3 is 12 amino acids. The CDR3 DNA reads TGTGCCAGCAGTCCCAAGGGAACTACGCAGTATTTT. Encoded protein: CASSPKGTTQYF.

The rearrangement joins TRBV29-1 to TRBJ2-5; maybe TRBD2 (6 bases). The CDR3 runs to 13 residues. Germline V gene data show CDR1 as SQVTM and CDR2 as ANQGSEA. V was clipped by 3 bases and J by 4 bases, with 12 bases between them. The CDR3 sequence is CSVEGGGAETQYF. The CDR3 DNA sequence: TGCAGCGTTGAGGGTGGAGGGGCAGAGACCCAGTACTTC.

This clone is a singleton in its sample. CDR3 DNA sequence: TGTGCCAGCAGTCCCCCCCCGGGGCGGGGCGGAGGCTACGAGCAGTACTTC. This codes for CASSPPPGRGGGYEQYF. This rearrangement joins TRBV28 to TRBJ2-7; D possibly corresponds to TRBD2 (6 bases). The CDR3 sequence is 17 residues long. V gave up 5 bases and J gave up 3 bases, with 23 bases separating them. Germline V gives CDR1 MDHEN, CDR2 SYDVKM.

The chain carries TRBV30 and TRBJ1-4; D is ambiguous. The CDR3 is made up of 17 amino acids. V gave up 5 bases and J gave up 0 bases, with 19 bases separating them. Germline V lookup: CDR1 GTSNPN, CDR2 SVGIG (reference sequence). In DNA, the CDR3 is TGTGCCTGGCCGCGACACGGATGGACCACAACTAATGAAAAACTGTTTTTT. Amino acid sequence: CAWPRHGWTTTNEKLFF.

The genes are TRBV30 and TRBJ1-2; the D gene is possibly TRBD1 (5 bases). V was clipped by 5 bases and J by 4 bases, with 14 bases between them. The CDR3 is 13 residues long. Germline CDR1 and CDR2: GTSNPN and SVGIG (reference sequence). The CDR3 DNA sequence: TGTGCCTGGGATCTGACCGACAGCTATGGCTACACCTTC. Translated, it gives CAWDLTDSYGYTF.

The rearrangement uses TRBV5-1 and TRBJ1-5; 8 bases match TRBD1. Trimming took 4 bases from V and 0 from J; bases not matched to a gene: 3. Germline V gene lookup returns CDR1 SGHRS and CDR2 YFSETQ. This CDR3 has 15 residues. The chain's CDR3 is CASSGGQDSNQPQHF. CDR3 bases: TGCGCCAGCAGCGGGGGACAGGATAGCAATCAGCCCCAGCATTTT. Full variable domain (remainder filled in from reference TRBV5-1 and TRBJ1-5): KAGVTQTPRYLIKTRGQQVTLSCSPISGHRSVSWYQQTPGQGLQFLFEYFSETQRNKGNFPGRFSGRQFSNSRSEMNVSTLELGDSALYLCASSGGQDSNQPQHFGDGTRLSIL.

The rearrangement joins TRBV11-3 to TRBJ2-7; the D gene is possibly TRBD1 (7 bases). Germline CDR1 SGHNT, CDR2 YENEEA. This CDR3 contains 15 residues. Trimming cost V 4 bases and J 5 bases, with 18 bases left between them. CDR3 sequence reads: CASSSSGGSFNEQYF. The CDR3, as DNA: TGTGCCAGCAGCTCATCAGGGGGGAGCTTCAACGAGCAGTACTTC.

The chain is built from TRBV2 and TRBJ2-2; the D gene is possibly TRBD1 (5 bases). Germline CDR1 and CDR2: SNHLY and FYNNEI. Between the trimmed V and J ends, which lost 7 bases and 3 bases, there was a span of 18 bases. This CDR3 has 16 amino acids. The CDR3 reads CASKHQGSRYTGELFF. The CDR3 coding sequence is TGTGCCAGCAAGCATCAGGGATCCCGCTACACCGGGGAGCTGTTTTTT.

The chain combines TRBV18 with TRBJ1-1; weak D call: TRBD1 (5 bases). The CDR3 loop spans 14 amino acids. CDR1 and CDR2 from the germline V gene are KGHSH and LQKENI. Trimming stripped 6 bases from V and 6 bases from J, with 17 bases between. The CDR3 is CASSPGADAAEAFF. The CDR3 region has the DNA TGTGCCAGCTCCCCCGGGGCCGACGCCGCTGAAGCTTTCTTT.

The gene calls are TRBV5-1 and TRBJ1-1; 9 bases align to TRBD1. The CDR3 is made up of 16 amino acids. V shed 4 bases and J 0 bases; nucleotides not matched to a gene: 7. CDR1 is SGHRS and CDR2 is YFSETQ in the germline V gene. For the CDR3, the DNA is TGCGCCAGCAGCCCCGACAGGGGGGGCGTGAACACTGAAGCTTTCTTT. Translated: CASSPDRGGVNTEAFF.

The genes are TRBV30 and TRBJ2-3; D may be TRBD1 (6 bases). Germline CDR1 reads GTSNPN; CDR2 reads SVGIG (reference sequence). The V gene lost 0 bases and the J gene lost 1 base, with 14 bases spanning the gap. The CDR3 runs to 16 residues. Written as DNA, the CDR3 is TGTGCCTGGAGTGTACGCAGGGGCTCAGGCACAGATACGCAGTATTTT. As protein: CAWSVRRGSGTDTQYF.

The chain has TRBV29-1 and TRBJ2-1, with D possibly called TRBD1 or TRBD2 (6 bases each). Deletions cut 6 bases from V and 5 bases from J, with 14 bases between. This CDR3 is 13 amino acids long. Germline V gene lookup returns CDR1 SQVTM and CDR2 ANQGSEA. The CDR3 region has the DNA TGCAGCGTCCGGGGGCAGGCTAACAATGAGCAGTTCTTC. Translating gives CSVRGQANNEQFF.

The V call is TRBV9, the J call TRBJ1-4; TRBD1 might be the D (6 bases). V lost 3 bases and J 8 bases, leaving 20 bases between the germline ends. Germline values: CDR1 SGDLS, CDR2 YYNGEE. The CDR3 is 16 amino acids. For the CDR3, the DNA is TGTGCCAGCAGCGCCCTCCCCGGGGGGGGCTGGGAAAAACTGTTTTTT. Its translation is CASSALPGGGWEKLFF.

A few counts support this clone. The chain joins TRBV2 to TRBJ1-2, with 8 nucleotides matching TRBD1. Germline loops: CDR1 SNHLY, CDR2 FYNNEI. This CDR3 contains 15 residues. J lost 2 bases, V lost 5 bases, and 7 bases had no gene match. CDR3 sequence (DNA): TGTGCCAGCAGTAAAGACAGGGGAGAAAACTATGGCTACACCTTC. This sequence encodes CASSKDRGENYGYTF. The full variable domain, completed using reference TRBV2 and TRBJ1-2, is EPEVTQTPSHQVTQMGQEVILRCVPISNHLYFYWYRQILGQKVEFLVSFYNNEISEKSEIFDDQFSVERPDGSNFTLKIRSTKLEDSAMYFCASSKDRGENYGYTFGSGTRLTVV.

This clone was seen a few times. V is TRBV14 and J is TRBJ2-7; D unclear. Trimming took 2 bases from V and 4 from J, leaving 6 bases between them. The V gene's germline CDR1 is SGHDN and CDR2 FVKESK. This CDR3 contains 12 residues. The CDR3 region is CASSQYTYEQYF. The CDR3 DNA reads TGTGCCAGCAGCCAATACACGTACGAGCAGTACTTC.

Here the CDR3 DNA reads TGCAGTGCGGAAAGCCAAGAGACCCAGTACTTC. Its protein product is CSAESQETQYF. This rearrangement joins TRBV20-1 to TRBJ2-5; no reliable D call. Germline V lookup: CDR1 DFQATT, CDR2 SNEGSKA (reference sequence). This CDR3 has 11 amino acids. Trimming removed 6 bases at V and 1 base at J, with 6 bases between.

The chain couples TRBV5-1 to TRBJ2-2; the D gene is possibly TRBD1 (6 bases). V shed 5 bases and J shed 3 bases, with 23 bases lying between them. This CDR3 is built from 18 residues. Looked up from germline, CDR1 is SGHRS and CDR2 is YFSETQ. The CDR3 DNA sequence: TGCGCCAGCAGAAGATTCTACGCAGGGGATAGGTACACCGGGGAGCTGTTTTTT. Residues: CASRRFYAGDRYTGELFF. The entire variable domain, with the rest obtained from reference TRBV5-1 and TRBJ2-2, is as follows: KAGVTQTPRYLIKTRGQQVTLSCSPISGHRSVSWYQQTPGQGLQFLFEYFSETQRNKGNFPGRFSGRQFSNSRSEMNVSTLELGDSALYLCASRRFYAGDRYTGELFFGEGSRLTVL.

CDR3: CASSENNDRYF. For the CDR3, the DNA is TGTGCCAGCAGTGAAAACAACGACCGCTACTTC. The chain is built from TRBV6-1 and TRBJ2-7, with D hard to call. The CDR3 totals 11 residues. In germline, CDR1 is MNHNS, CDR2 SASEGT. V lost 2 bases and J 13 bases, leaving 12 bases between the germline ends.

This clone has just a few counts. The V and J genes are TRBV25-1 and TRBJ1-1, with D perhaps matching TRBD1 (5 bases). The V end was cut by 6 bases, the J end by 6 bases, with 11 bases between. Germline V gene sequence: CDR1 MGHDK, CDR2 SYGVNS. The CDR3 has 12 residues. The CDR3 reads CASSAQGAEAFF. DNA for the CDR3: TGTGCCAGCAGCGCTCAGGGCGCTGAAGCTTTCTTT.

The chain couples TRBV10-3 to TRBJ1-2, with TRBD1 matching 9 bases. V lost 6 bases, J lost 8 bases, and 16 bases stayed unmatched. The germline CDR1 and CDR2 sequences are ENHRY and SYGVKD. This CDR3 comprises 16 residues. CDR3 amino acids: CAIRDSGQGIRWGYTF. As DNA, the CDR3 is TGTGCCATCAGGGACTCGGGACAGGGCATTCGGTGGGGCTACACCTTC.

The gene calls are TRBV18 and TRBJ2-1; tentatively, D is TRBD1 (7 bases). Trimming stripped 3 bases from V and 9 bases from J, with 21 bases between. The CDR3 runs 16 residues. The germline V gene has CDR1 KGHSH and CDR2 LQKENI. DNA for the CDR3: TGTGCCAGCTCACCCCTTCCCGGGGGCAGGGGGATTGAGCAGTTCTTC. Amino acid sequence: CASSPLPGGRGIEQFF.

The V gene is TRBV2, the J gene TRBJ1-2; TRBD1 might be the D (5 bases). The CDR3 is 13 amino acids. The V and J ends lost 4 bases and 4 bases respectively, with 10 bases between them. The germline V gene has CDR1 SNHLY and CDR2 FYNNEI. CDR3 loop: CASSAGQPYGYTF. As DNA, the CDR3 is TGTGCCAGCAGTGCGGGGCAGCCCTATGGCTACACCTTC.